This T cell receptor (beta chain) was sequenced in a study of blood T cell repertoires in COVID-19. Here immunoSEQ multiplex PCR was the method, and the copy in TCRdb shows in-frame clones only, minus some. The data show 100,000 or so clones, 85% seen once. Losses at the gene ends were 2 bases for V and 4 bases for J; bases not matched to a gene: 11. The germline V gene has CDR1 LGHDT and CDR2 YNNKEL (reference sequence). CDR3 size: 16 residues. The rearrangement joins TRBV3-1 (or the pseudogene TRBV3-2) to TRBJ2-7; 7 positions match TRBD2. What was sequenced was peripheral blood. This sequence was found in a woman in her 70s with active or convalescent COVID-19. In DNA form, the CDR3 reads TGTGCCAGCAGCCAACAACACAGCGGGAAGGTTTACGAGCAGTACTTC. It yields the protein CASSQQHSGKVYEQYF.